Listed below are T cell receptor beta chains from one sample, sequenced in a study of T cell responses to AZD1222 COVID-19 vaccine. TCRdb's copy holds only in-frame clones and misses some; the assay was immunoSEQ multiplex PCR. The table shows 110,000 or so clones, with around nine tenths occurring only once. Sample: peripheral blood, taken on day 0 of AZD1222 vaccination. Receptors were obtained from an adult in good health. Each CDR3 is given with its conserved first and last residue. The order of the fields is V gene, clone size, D gene, J gene, CDR3 DNA, CDR3 protein. The D gene is left open where the match is weak. Clone sizes are given selectively: once, few, many, or a class where the clone is expanded.

V: TRBV5-1; size: .; D: .; J: TRBJ1-2; DNA: TGCGCCAGCAGCTTGGTACAGGGAACCCATGGCTACACCTTC; CDR3: CASSLVQGTHGYTF
V: TRBV20-1; size: .; D: .; J: TRBJ2-1; DNA: TGCAGTGCTAGTCGGCAGGAGAGCTCCTACAATGAGCAGTTCTTC; CDR3: CSASRQESSYNEQFF
V: TRBV28; size: once; D: .; J: TRBJ1-2; DNA: TGTGCCAGCAGTTCCACCCCTTATGGCTACACCTTC; CDR3: CASSSTPYGYTF
V: TRBV29-1; size: .; D: .; J: TRBJ2-2; DNA: TGCAGCGCCTCCGAGGGGGGGCGCAGCACCGGGGAGCTGTTTTTT; CDR3: CSASEGGRSTGELFF
V: TRBV10-3; size: once; D: .; J: TRBJ2-1; DNA: TGTGCCATCAGTGATCTCAATGAGCAGTTCTTC; CDR3: CAISDLNEQFF
V: TRBV29-1; size: .; D: TRBD1; J: TRBJ2-1; DNA: TGCAGCGTTGAAGGCGAACCGGGACAGTACAATGAGCAGTTCTTC; CDR3: CSVEGEPGQYNEQFF
V: TRBV5-1; size: .; D: TRBD1; J: TRBJ1-2; DNA: TGCGCCAGCAGCAGGGACAGCTATGGCTACACCTTC; CDR3: CASSRDSYGYTF
V: TRBV15; size: .; D: .; J: TRBJ2-7; DNA: TGTGCCACCAGCAGAGTTCCTTCCGGTCCATACTACGAGCAGTACTTC; CDR3: CATSRVPSGPYYEQYF
V: TRBV19; size: .; D: .; J: TRBJ1-2; DNA: TGTGCCAGTGCACCTCGCGCGATCAACTATGGCTACACCTTC; CDR3: CASAPRAINYGYTF
V: TRBV6-5; size: .; D: TRBD2; J: TRBJ2-1; DNA: TGTGCCAGCATTAGGCTTAGCGGGCACAATGAGCAGTTCTTC; CDR3: CASIRLSGHNEQFF